The present T cell receptor beta chain was sequenced within a study of identical twins. General observations from the study: Researchers caution that invariant MAIT and iNKT cells could partly confound zero-insertion analyses. Conclusions leaned on cross-sectional statistical analysis and did not track the same donors over time. Excess sharing between twins was weaker in beta out-of-frame sequences.

The CDR3 consists of 17 residues. Trimming removed 1 base at V and 2 bases at J, with 15 bases between. CDR1 and CDR2 from the germline V gene are PRHDT and FYEKMQ (reference sequence). TCRdb recomputed calls from the 5' RACE reads with MiXCR, one row per CDR3 protein. Here the sample spans approximately 680,000 distinct CDR3 sequences, just over 7% being singletons. Details on this clonotype: What it recognizes is unknown.

The data also belong to a second study, concerning yellow fever vaccine responses in identical twins. That paper adds: Twins' vaccine T cell response reportedly seemed partly convergent, partly personalized.

Sequencing used PBMCs. The chain recombines TRBV13 with TRBJ2-1; D perhaps matches TRBD2 (7 bases). The clonotype was recovered from a woman aged 18-29 years in good health. For the CDR3, the DNA is TGTGCCAGCAGCTTAGCGGGGGGCGAAACCACCTACAATGAGCAGTTCTTC. Protein sequence: CASSLAGGETTYNEQFF.